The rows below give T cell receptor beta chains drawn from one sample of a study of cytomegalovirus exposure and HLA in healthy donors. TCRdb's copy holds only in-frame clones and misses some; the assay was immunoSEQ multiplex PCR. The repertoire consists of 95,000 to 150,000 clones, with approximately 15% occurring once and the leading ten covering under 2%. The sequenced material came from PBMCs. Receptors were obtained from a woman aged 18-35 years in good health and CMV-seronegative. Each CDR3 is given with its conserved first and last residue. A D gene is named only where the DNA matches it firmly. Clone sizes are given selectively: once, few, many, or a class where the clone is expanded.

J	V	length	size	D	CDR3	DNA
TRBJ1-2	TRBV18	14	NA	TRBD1	CASSPDRATWGYTF	TGTGCCAGCTCACCCGACAGGGCGACTTGGGGCTACACCTTC
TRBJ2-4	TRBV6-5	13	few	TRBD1	CASSLNRGHIQYF	TGTGCCAGCAGTCTCAACAGGGGTCACATTCAGTACTTC
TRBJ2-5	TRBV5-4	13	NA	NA	CASSFSGEETQYF	TGTGCCAGCAGCTTTTCAGGGGAGGAGACCCAGTACTTC
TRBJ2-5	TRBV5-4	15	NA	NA	CASSRRGRGEETQYF	TGTGCCAGCAGCCGCCGTGGCAGGGGTGAAGAGACCCAGTACTTC
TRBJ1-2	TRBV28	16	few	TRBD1	CASSFTGTGTVGGYTF	TGTGCCAGCAGTTTTACCGGGACAGGGACGGTGGGAGGCTACACCTTC
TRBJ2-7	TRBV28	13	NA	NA	CASSQGPANEQYF	TGTGCCAGCAGCCAGGGGCCGGCCAACGAGCAGTACTTC
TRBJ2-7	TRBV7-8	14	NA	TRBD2	CASSLVGGTYEQYF	TGTGCCAGCAGCTTAGTGGGAGGGACCTACGAGCAGTACTTC
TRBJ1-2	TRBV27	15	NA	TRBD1	CASSPRTGLNYGYTF	TGTGCCAGCAGCCCACGGACAGGGCTTAACTATGGCTACACCTTC
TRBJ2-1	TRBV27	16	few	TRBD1	CASSLSGLAGQAPLFF	TGTGCCAGCAGTTTGTCGGGGTTGGCGGGACAGGCTCCCTTGTTCTTC
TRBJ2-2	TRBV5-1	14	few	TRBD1	CASAGTGGFGELFF	TGCGCCAGCGCCGGGACAGGGGGCTTCGGGGAGCTGTTTTTT
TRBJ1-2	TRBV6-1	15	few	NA	CASSEFKGTNYGYTF	TGTGCCAGCAGTGAATTTAAAGGGACAAACTATGGCTACACCTTC